Below are 15 T cell receptor beta chains sequenced from a single sample in a study of CD8 T cells in Susac syndrome. RNA was extracted with the RNeasy kit, and a quantity of 0.5 to 1 ug was reverse transcribed using random hexamers. Each CDR3 protein is one row after TCRdb ran MiXCR on the immunoSEQ multiplex PCR reads. The sample shows around 170,000 distinct CDR3 sequences, 90% to 95% of them seen only once. What was sequenced was CD4+ T cells from PBMCs. All receptors derive from a human donor with Susac syndrome.

The V gene is TRBV5-1, the J gene TRBJ2-5; TRBD1 might be the D (5 bases). The CDR3 sequence is 14 residues long. V was shortened by 4 bases and J by 2 bases, with 12 bases between the two germline ends. Germline V gene sequence: CDR1 SGHRS, CDR2 YFSETQ. The chain's CDR3 is CASSGAGIQETQYF. The CDR3 DNA reads as TGCGCCAGCAGCGGGGCAGGGATACAAGAGACCCAGTACTTC. Looking up the rest from reference TRBV5-1 and TRBJ2-5 gives the full variable domain: KAGVTQTPRYLIKTRGQQVTLSCSPISGHRSVSWYQQTPGQGLQFLFEYFSETQRNKGNFPGRFSGRQFSNSRSEMNVSTLELGDSALYLCASSGAGIQETQYFGPGTRLLVL.

The V and J genes are TRBV29-1 and TRBJ1-1; D gene ambiguous. The CDR3 sequence is 14 residues long. V was pared by 4 bases and J by 0 bases, with 12 bases between. CDR1 and CDR2 from the germline V gene are SQVTM and ANQGSEA. Here the CDR3 reads CSVAGRPMNTEAFF. In DNA, the CDR3 is TGCAGCGTTGCGGGTCGGCCCATGAACACTGAAGCTTTCTTT.

The chain uses TRBV19 and TRBJ2-2; no reliable D call. Between the trimmed V and J ends, which lost 4 bases and 5 bases, there was a span of 14 bases. The CDR3 runs to 15 residues. Looked up from germline, CDR1 is LNHDA and CDR2 is SQIVND (reference sequence). The CDR3 nucleotides are TGTGCCAGTAGTAGTAGGACCATTCTTACCGGGGAGCTGTTTTTT. Translated: CASSSRTILTGELFF.

V and J are TRBV7-9 and TRBJ2-5; 7 bases line up with TRBD1. The germline V gene encodes CDR1 SEHNR and CDR2 FQNEAQ (reference sequence). V lost 4 bases, J lost 2 bases, and 1 base stayed unmatched. The CDR3 consists of 13 residues. The CDR3 DNA is TGTGCCAGCAGCTCGGGACAGCAAGAGACCCAGTACTTC. Translation: CASSSGQQETQYF.

V gene TRBV9 combines with J gene TRBJ2-3; 16 bases are shared with TRBD2. Trimming removed 3 bases from V and 6 bases from J; junction bases left unmatched: 7. Germline values: CDR1 SGDLS, CDR2 YYNGEE. The CDR3 sequence is 17 residues long. The CDR3 region is CASSDGTSGGAWDTQYF. The CDR3 coding sequence is TGTGCCAGCAGCGATGGGACTAGCGGGGGGGCATGGGATACGCAGTATTTT.

The rearrangement joins TRBV5-1 to TRBJ2-5; D might be TRBD2 (6 bases). The germline V gene has CDR1 SGHRS and CDR2 YFSETQ. Between the trimmed V and J ends, which lost 4 bases and 5 bases, there was a span of 15 bases. The CDR3 sequence is 14 residues long. The CDR3 loop reads CASSPGLSWETQYF. The CDR3 region has the DNA TGCGCCAGCAGCCCGGGACTCTCCTGGGAGACCCAGTACTTC.

The J gene is TRBJ2-1, the V gene TRBV5-1, with 7 bases lining up with TRBD2. CDR1 and CDR2 (germline): SGHRS, YFSETQ. V was clipped by 0 bases and J by 5 bases; unmatched bases: 5. The CDR3 is 15 amino acids. CDR3 loop: CASSLGGRGNNEQFF. CDR3 nucleotide sequence: TGCGCCAGCAGCTTGGGGGGGAGGGGCAACAATGAGCAGTTCTTC. The whole variable domain, remainder taken from reference TRBV5-1 and TRBJ2-1, is KAGVTQTPRYLIKTRGQQVTLSCSPISGHRSVSWYQQTPGQGLQFLFEYFSETQRNKGNFPGRFSGRQFSNSRSEMNVSTLELGDSALYLCASSLGGRGNNEQFFGPGTRLTVL.

The CDR3 region has the DNA TGTGCCAGCAGCTTAGATGCAGGAGACGAGCAGTACTTC. It encodes CASSLDAGDEQYF. This chain joins TRBV7-9 and TRBJ2-7; D is uncertain. CDR1 and CDR2 (germline): SEHNR, FQNEAQ (reference sequence). Trimming stripped 1 base from V and 5 bases from J, with 9 bases between. This CDR3 has 13 amino acids.

The V and J genes are TRBV5-1 and TRBJ1-6; tentatively, D is TRBD1 (5 bases). Germline values: CDR1 SGHRS, CDR2 YFSETQ. Trimming pared 3 bases from V and 10 bases from J, leaving 11 bases between. CDR3 length equals 13 residues. The chain's CDR3 is CASSYDSKSPLHF. For the CDR3, the DNA is TGCGCCAGCAGCTATGACAGTAAATCACCCCTCCACTTT.

This clonotype was recorded only once. The chain couples TRBV7-3 to TRBJ2-7, with 10 bases lining up with TRBD2. Germline lookup yields CDR1 SGHTA and CDR2 FQGTGA. The CDR3 covers 13 residues. J gave up 6 bases and V 8 bases, and 7 bases lay outside the gene matches. This CDR3 is CASGASGGGEQYF. In DNA, the CDR3 is TGTGCCAGCGGGGCTAGCGGGGGCGGCGAGCAGTACTTC.

V gene TRBV7-6 combines with J gene TRBJ2-3; 7 bases line up with TRBD2. Trimming took 5 bases from V and 0 from J; bases not matched to a gene: 8. The CDR3 covers 16 residues. Germline V gives CDR1 SGHVS, CDR2 FNYEAQ. CDR3 loop: CASSPSGGTSTDTQYF. In DNA, the CDR3 is TGTGCCAGCAGCCCTTCCGGGGGGACTAGCACAGATACGCAGTATTTT.

The chain carries TRBV19 and TRBJ1-5; 9 bases align to TRBD1. CDR3 length equals 16 residues. Looked up from germline, CDR1 is LNHDA and CDR2 is SQIVND (reference sequence). J lost 7 bases, V lost 4 bases, and 11 bases had no gene match. The CDR3 is CASSTGKQGARQPQHF. In nucleotides, the CDR3 is TGTGCCAGTAGTACGGGAAAACAGGGGGCAAGGCAGCCCCAGCATTTT.

The chain links TRBV20-1 to TRBJ2-7, with D maybe TRBD2 (5 bases). Germline CDR1 and CDR2: DFQATT and SNEGSKA (reference sequence). The CDR3 is 13 residues long. Trimming stripped 0 bases from V and 5 bases from J, with 11 bases between. The CDR3 loop reads CSARDSVGDEQYF. The DNA of the CDR3 is TGCAGTGCTAGAGATTCGGTCGGGGACGAGCAGTACTTC.

J is TRBJ2-4 and V is TRBV6-5; D gene unclear. Deletions cut 5 bases from V and 5 bases from J, with 13 bases between. CDR1 MNHEY and CDR2 SVGAGI come from the germline V gene. The CDR3 length is 14 residues. CDR3 sequence reads: CASSTVDRQNIQYF. The CDR3 DNA sequence: TGTGCCAGCAGTACAGTGGACCGCCAAAACATTCAGTACTTC.

This clonotype was seen a single time. This chain uses TRBV10-3 with TRBJ2-7, with 9 bases lining up with TRBD2. This CDR3 has 14 residues. After removal of 2 bases from V and 7 bases from J, the junction contained 6 bases not matched to a gene. Per the germline V gene, CDR1 is ENHRY and CDR2 is SYGVKD. CDR3 residues: CAISEGTSRPEQYF. DNA for the CDR3: TGTGCCATCAGTGAGGGGACTAGCCGACCTGAGCAGTACTTC.